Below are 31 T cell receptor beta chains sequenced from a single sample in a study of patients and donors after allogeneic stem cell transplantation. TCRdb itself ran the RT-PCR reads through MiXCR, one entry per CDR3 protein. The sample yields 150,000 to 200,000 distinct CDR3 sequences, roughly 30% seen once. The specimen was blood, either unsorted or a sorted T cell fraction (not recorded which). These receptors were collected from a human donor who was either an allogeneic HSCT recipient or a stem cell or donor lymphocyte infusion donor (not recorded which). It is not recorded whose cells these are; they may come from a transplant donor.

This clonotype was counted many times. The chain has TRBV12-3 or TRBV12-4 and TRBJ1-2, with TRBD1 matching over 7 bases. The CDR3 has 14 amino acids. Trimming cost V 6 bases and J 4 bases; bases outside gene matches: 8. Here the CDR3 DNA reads TGTGCCAGCAGGGCGAGACAGGGAGGCTATGGCTACACCTTC. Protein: CASRARQGGYGYTF.

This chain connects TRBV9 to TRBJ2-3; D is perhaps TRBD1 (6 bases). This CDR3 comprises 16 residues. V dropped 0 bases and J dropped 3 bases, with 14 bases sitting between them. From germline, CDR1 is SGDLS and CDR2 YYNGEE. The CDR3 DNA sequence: TGTGCCAGCAGCGTAGGCCAGGGGCCTCCAACAGATACGCAGTATTTT. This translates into CASSVGQGPPTDTQYF.

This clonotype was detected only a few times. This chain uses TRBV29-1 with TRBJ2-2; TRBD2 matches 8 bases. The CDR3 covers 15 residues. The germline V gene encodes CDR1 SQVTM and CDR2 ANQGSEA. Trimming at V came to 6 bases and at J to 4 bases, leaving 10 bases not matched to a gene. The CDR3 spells CSVRYGRAITGELFF. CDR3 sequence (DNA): TGCAGCGTCCGGTACGGGAGGGCAATCACCGGGGAGCTGTTTTTT.

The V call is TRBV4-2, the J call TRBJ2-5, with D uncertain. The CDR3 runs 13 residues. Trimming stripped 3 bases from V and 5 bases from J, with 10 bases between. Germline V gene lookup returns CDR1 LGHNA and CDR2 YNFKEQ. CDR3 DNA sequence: TGTGCCAGCAGCCAGGGTGTGAAGGAGACCCAGTACTTC. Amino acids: CASSQGVKETQYF.

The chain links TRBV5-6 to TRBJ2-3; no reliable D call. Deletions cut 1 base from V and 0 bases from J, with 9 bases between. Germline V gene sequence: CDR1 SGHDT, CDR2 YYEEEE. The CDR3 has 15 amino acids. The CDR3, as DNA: TGTGCCAGCAGCTTGTTAGTTTCTAGCACAGATACGCAGTATTTT. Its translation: CASSLLVSSTDTQYF.

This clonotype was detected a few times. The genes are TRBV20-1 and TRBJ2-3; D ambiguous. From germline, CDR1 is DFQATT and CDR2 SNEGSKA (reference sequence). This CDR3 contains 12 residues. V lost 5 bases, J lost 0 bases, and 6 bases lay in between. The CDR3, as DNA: TGCAGTGCTCCTGTAAGCACAGATACGCAGTATTTT. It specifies CSAPVSTDTQYF.

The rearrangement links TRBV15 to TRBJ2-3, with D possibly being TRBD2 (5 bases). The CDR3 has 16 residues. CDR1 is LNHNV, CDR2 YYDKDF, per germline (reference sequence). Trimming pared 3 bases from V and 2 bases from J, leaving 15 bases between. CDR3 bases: TGTGCCACCAGCAGCGGGCAGCGGAGCCTCACAGATACGCAGTATTTT. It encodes CATSSGQRSLTDTQYF.

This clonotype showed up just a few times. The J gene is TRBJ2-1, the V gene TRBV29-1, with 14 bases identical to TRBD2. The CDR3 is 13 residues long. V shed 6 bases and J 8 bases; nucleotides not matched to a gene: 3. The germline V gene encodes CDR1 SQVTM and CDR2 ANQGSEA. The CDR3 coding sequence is TGCAGCGTCAGGACTAGCGGGAGGCATGAGCAGTTCTTC. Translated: CSVRTSGRHEQFF.

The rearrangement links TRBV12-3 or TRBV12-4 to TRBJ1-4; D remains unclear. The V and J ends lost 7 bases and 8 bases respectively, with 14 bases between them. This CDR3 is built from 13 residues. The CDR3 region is CASTRQVGEKLFF. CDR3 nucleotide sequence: TGTGCCAGCACCCGCCAGGTGGGGGAAAAACTGTTTTTT.

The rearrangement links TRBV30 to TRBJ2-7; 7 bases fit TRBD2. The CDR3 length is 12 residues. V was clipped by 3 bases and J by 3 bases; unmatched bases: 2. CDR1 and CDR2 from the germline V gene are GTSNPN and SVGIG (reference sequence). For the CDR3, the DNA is TGTGCCTGGAGATCTAGCGGCTACGAGCAGTACTTC. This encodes CAWRSSGYEQYF.

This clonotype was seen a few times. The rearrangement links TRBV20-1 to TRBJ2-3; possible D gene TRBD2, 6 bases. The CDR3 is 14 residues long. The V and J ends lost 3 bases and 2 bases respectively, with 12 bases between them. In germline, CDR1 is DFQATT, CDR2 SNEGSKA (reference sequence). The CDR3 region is CSASGRVLTDTQYF. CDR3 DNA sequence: TGCAGTGCTAGCGGGAGAGTCCTCACAGATACGCAGTATTTT.

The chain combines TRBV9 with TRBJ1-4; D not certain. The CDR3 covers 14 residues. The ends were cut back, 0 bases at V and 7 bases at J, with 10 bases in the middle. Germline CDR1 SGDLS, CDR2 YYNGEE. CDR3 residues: CASSVGVIAEKLFF. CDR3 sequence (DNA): TGTGCCAGCAGCGTAGGGGTGATAGCTGAAAAACTGTTTTTT.

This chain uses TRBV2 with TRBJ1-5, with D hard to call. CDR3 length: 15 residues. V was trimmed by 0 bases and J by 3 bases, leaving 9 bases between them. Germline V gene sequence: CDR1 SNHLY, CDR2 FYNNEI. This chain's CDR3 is CASSEALTDNQPQHF. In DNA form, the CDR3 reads TGTGCCAGCAGTGAAGCGCTAACAGACAATCAGCCCCAGCATTTT.

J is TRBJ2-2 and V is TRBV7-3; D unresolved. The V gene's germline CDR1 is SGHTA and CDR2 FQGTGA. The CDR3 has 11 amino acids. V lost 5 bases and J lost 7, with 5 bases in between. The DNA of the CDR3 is TGTGCCAGCAGCGCAAACGGGGAGCTGTTTTTT. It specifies CASSANGELFF.

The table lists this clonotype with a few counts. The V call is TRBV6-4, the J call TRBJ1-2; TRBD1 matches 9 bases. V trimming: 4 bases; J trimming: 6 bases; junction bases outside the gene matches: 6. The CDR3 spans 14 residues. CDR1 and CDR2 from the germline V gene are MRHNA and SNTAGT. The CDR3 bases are TGTGCCAGCAGTGCGACCGGGACAGGGAATGGCTACACCTTC. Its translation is CASSATGTGNGYTF.

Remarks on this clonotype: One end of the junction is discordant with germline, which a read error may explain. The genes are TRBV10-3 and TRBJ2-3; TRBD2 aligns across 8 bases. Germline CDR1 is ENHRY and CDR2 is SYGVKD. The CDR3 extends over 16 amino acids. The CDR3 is CALSLNPSGSTDTQYF. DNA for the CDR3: TGTGCCCTCAGTCTTAACCCTAGCGGGAGCACAGATACGCAGTATTTT.

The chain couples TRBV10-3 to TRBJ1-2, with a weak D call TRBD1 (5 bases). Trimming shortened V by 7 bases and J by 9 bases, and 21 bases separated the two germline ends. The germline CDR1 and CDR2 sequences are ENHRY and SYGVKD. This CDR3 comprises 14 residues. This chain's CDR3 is CAITPSPGVRSYTF. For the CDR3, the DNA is TGTGCCATCACGCCATCGCCGGGGGTACGAAGCTACACCTTC.

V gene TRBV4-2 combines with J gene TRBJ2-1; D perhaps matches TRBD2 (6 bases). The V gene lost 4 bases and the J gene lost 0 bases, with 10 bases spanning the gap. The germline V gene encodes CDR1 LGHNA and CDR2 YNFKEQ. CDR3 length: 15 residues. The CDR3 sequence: CASSRPGGSYNEQFF. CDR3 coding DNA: TGTGCCAGCAGCCGCCCCGGGGGCTCCTACAATGAGCAGTTCTTC.

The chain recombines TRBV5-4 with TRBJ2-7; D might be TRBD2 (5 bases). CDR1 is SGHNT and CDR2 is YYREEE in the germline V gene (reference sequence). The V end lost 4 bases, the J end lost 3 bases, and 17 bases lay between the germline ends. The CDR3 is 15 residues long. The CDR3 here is CASSQFGGSRYEQYF. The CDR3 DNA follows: TGTGCCAGCAGCCAGTTTGGTGGGAGTCGCTACGAGCAGTACTTC.

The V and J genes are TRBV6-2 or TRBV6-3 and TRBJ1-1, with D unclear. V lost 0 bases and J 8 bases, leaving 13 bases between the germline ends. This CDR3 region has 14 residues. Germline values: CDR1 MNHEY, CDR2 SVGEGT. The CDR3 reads CASSYSIPAREAFF. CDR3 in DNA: TGTGCCAGCAGTTACTCAATCCCGGCCCGGGAAGCTTTCTTT.

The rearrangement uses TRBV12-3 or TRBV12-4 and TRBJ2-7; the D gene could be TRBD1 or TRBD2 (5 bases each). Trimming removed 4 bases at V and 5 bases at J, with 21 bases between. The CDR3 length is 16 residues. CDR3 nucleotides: TGTGCCAGCAGTTCACCCACCGTTGGGGGAAACCACGAGCAGTACTTC. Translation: CASSSPTVGGNHEQYF.

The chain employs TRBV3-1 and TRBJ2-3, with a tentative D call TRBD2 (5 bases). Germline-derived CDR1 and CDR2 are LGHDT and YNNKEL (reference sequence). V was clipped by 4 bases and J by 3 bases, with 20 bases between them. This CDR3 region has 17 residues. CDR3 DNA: TGTGCCAGCAGCCCCCCCGAGGGCCTCATATCTACAGATACGCAGTATTTT. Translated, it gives CASSPPEGLISTDTQYF.

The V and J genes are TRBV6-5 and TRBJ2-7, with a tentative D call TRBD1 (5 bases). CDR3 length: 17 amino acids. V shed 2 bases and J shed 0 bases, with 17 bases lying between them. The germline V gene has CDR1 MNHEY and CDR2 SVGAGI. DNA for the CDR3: TGTGCCAGCAGTTACCGGGTTTCCGGACACTACTCCTACGAGCAGTACTTC. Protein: CASSYRVSGHYSYEQYF.

The CDR3 bases are TGCGCCAGCAGCTTGTACCCAGGGGGCGCAGATATAAGCAATCAGCCCCAGCATTTT. Its protein is CASSLYPGGADISNQPQHF. The rearrangement links TRBV5-1 to TRBJ1-5; 8 nucleotides align to TRBD1. Germline V gene sequence: CDR1 SGHRS, CDR2 YFSETQ. With 1 base clipped from V and 1 base from J, the junction kept 13 bases outside the gene matches. This CDR3 comprises 19 residues. The whole variable domain, filled in from reference TRBV5-1 and TRBJ1-5, reads KAGVTQTPRYLIKTRGQQVTLSCSPISGHRSVSWYQQTPGQGLQFLFEYFSETQRNKGNFPGRFSGRQFSNSRSEMNVSTLELGDSALYLCASSLYPGGADISNQPQHFGDGTRLSIL.

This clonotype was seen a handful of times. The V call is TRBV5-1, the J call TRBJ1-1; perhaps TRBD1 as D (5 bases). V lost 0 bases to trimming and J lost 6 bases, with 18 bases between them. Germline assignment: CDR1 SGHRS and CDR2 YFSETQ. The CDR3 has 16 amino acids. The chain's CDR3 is CASSLAGGVQNAEAFF. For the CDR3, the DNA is TGCGCCAGCAGCTTGGCCGGGGGTGTTCAAAACGCTGAAGCTTTCTTT.

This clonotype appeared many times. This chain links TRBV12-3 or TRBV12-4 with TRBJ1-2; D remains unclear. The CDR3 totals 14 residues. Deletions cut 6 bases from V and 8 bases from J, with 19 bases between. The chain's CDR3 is CASSSIDRFYGYTF. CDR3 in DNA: TGTGCCAGCAGCTCGATTGACCGGTTTTACGGCTACACCTTC.

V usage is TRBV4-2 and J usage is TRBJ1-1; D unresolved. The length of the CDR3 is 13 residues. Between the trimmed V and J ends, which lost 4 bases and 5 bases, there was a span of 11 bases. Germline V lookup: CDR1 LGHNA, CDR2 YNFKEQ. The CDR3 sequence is CASSRIGGTEAFF. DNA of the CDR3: TGTGCCAGCAGCCGAATTGGCGGGACTGAAGCTTTCTTT.

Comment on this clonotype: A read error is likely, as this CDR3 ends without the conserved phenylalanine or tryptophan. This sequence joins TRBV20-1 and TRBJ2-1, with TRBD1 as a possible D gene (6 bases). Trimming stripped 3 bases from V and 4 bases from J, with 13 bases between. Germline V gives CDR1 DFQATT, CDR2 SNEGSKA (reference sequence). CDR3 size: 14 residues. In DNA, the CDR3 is TGCAGTGCTAGGGACAGCTCCCGTTACAATGAGCAGTTCTCC. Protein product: CSARDSSRYNEQFS.

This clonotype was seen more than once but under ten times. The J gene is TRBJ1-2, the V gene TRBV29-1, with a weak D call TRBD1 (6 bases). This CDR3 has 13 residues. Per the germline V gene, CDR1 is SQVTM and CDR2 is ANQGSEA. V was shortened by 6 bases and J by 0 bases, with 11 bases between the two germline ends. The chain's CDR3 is CSVLGGTNYGYTF. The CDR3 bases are TGCAGCGTGCTTGGGGGCACTAACTATGGCTACACCTTC. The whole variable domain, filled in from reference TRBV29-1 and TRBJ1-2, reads SAVISQKPSRDICQRGTSLTIQCQVDSQVTMMFWYRQQPGQSLTLIATANQGSEATYESGFVIDKFPISRPNLTFSTLTVSNMSPEDSSIYLCSVLGGTNYGYTFGSGTRLTVV.

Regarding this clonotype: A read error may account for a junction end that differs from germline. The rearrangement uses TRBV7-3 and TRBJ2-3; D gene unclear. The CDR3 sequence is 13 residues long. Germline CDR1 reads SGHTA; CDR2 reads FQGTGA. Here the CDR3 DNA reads TGTGCCAGCAGCTTCCACATCTACTCAGAGCTGTTCTTT. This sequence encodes CASSFHIYSELFF. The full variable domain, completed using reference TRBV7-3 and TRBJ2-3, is GAGVSQTPSNKVTEKGKYVELRCDPISGHTALYWYRQSLGQGPEFLIYFQGTGAADDSGLPNDRFFAVRPEGSVSTLKIQRTERGDSAVYLCASSFHIYSELFFGPGTRLTVL.

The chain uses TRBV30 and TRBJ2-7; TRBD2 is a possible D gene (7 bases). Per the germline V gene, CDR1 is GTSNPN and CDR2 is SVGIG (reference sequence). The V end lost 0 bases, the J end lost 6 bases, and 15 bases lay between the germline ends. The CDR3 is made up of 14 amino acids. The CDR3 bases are TGTGCCTGGAGTGTATTGGGGGGGCACTCCGAGCAGTACTTC. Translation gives CAWSVLGGHSEQYF.